This T cell receptor (beta chain) was recorded in a study of blood T cells in healthy people across ages. Study-level points and caveats: Older individuals had lower TCR beta diversity per million T cells (the decline was roughly linear). In long-lived donors, naive CD4+ cell counts and diversity exceeded those of aged donors.

On this clonotype itself: The target antigen is unknown.

Germline V gives CDR1 SGHAT, CDR2 FQNNGV. Deletions cut 5 bases from V and 0 bases from J, with 17 bases between. The CDR3 loop spans 18 amino acids. A second PCR, run for roughly 6 to 11 cycles, used a sample-barcoded 5' primer plus a J-beta primer mix. TCRdb reanalysed the 5' RACE reads using MiXCR and keeps one entry per CDR3 protein. The sample contains some 1.5 million distinct CDR3 sequences, 28% of which appear only once. Sequences were obtained from blood. The receptor comes from a woman under 40 in good health. The chain uses TRBV11-2 and TRBJ2-6; maybe TRBD2 (5 bases). The CDR3 DNA reads as TGTGCCAGCAGCCCGTCGGGCGCGGGCCACTCTGGGGCCAACGTCCTGACTTTC. It translates to CASSPSGAGHSGANVLTF. Together with reference TRBV11-2 and TRBJ2-6, the CDR3 gives the full variable domain: EAGVAQSPRYKIIEKRQSVAFWCNPISGHATLYWYQQILGQGPKLLIQFQNNGVVDDSQLPKDRFSAERLKGVDSTLKIQPAKLEDSAVYLCASSPSGAGHSGANVLTFGAGSRLTVL.